Below, 4 T cell receptor beta chains from the same sample are listed, as sequenced in a study of blood T cell repertoires in COVID-19 (dated by TCRdb to the early 2020s). Library prep was done by the immunoSEQ multiplex PCR assay. The clones in this table, taken by TCRdb from immuneACCESS, are in-frame only. Not every clone is retained; where verified, under half of the shortfall comes from an unresolved V gene, and the cause of the rest is unknown. The sample yields hundreds of thousands of clones; roughly 87% were counted once. Around 2% of the sample goes to the ten largest clones. Sequenced input: PBMCs or T cells enriched from blood (not recorded which). Source of these receptors: a woman aged 40 to 55 with acute COVID-19.

The chain employs TRBV19 and TRBJ2-3, with a tentative D call TRBD1 (6 bases). Trimming left V 4 bases short and J 6 bases short, with 14 bases between. The CDR3 runs 14 residues. Germline lookup yields CDR1 LNHDA and CDR2 SQIVND (reference sequence). Here the CDR3 DNA reads TGTGCCAGTAGTACGGGACCAACAGGGGATACGCAGTATTTT. Translation gives CASSTGPTGDTQYF.

The chain carries TRBV18 and TRBJ1-1; TRBD1 matches 10 bases. The CDR3 covers 16 residues. V lost 0 bases, J lost 5 bases, and 6 bases stayed unmatched. Looked up from germline, CDR1 is KGHSH and CDR2 is LQKENI. The CDR3 nucleotides read TGTGCCAGCTCACCACCGGCAGGACAGGGGGTGACTGAAGCTTTCTTT. Its protein product is CASSPPAGQGVTEAFF.

The chain's CDR3 is CASTRTTPENNEQFF. DNA of the CDR3: TGCGCCAGCACGCGGACTACTCCGGAAAACAATGAGCAGTTCTTC. The rearrangement joins TRBV4-1 to TRBJ2-1; D is possibly TRBD2 (6 bases). V was clipped by 7 bases and J by 5 bases, with 18 bases between them. CDR1 is MGHRA, CDR2 YSYEKL, per germline. This CDR3 region has 15 residues.

The chain uses TRBV18 and TRBJ2-3; D is perhaps TRBD2 (6 bases). Germline CDR1 is KGHSH and CDR2 is LQKENI. The CDR3 is 16 residues long. With 3 bases removed from V and 1 base from J, the gap between germline ends came to 14 bases. CDR3 coding DNA: TGTGCCAGCTCACCGAGGGACTTTGACGGCACAGATACGCAGTATTTT. This sequence encodes CASSPRDFDGTDTQYF.